This TCR beta chain appears in the sequencing data of a study of beta chain features in type 1 diabetes (dated by TCRdb to the late 2010s). For the study in its entirety: No differences in mean age, gender distribution, total cell number or subset yield were found between patients and healthy donors. Across all samples, approximately 100 million sorted cells were examined, and cell number per subset correlated strongly with RNA yield. The study compared the TCRB repertoires of sorted circulating CD4+ T cell subsets in recently diagnosed type 1 diabetes patients with those in matched healthy donors. Regulatory and stem cell-like memory subsets were obtained from only 8 patients and about eight healthy donors, while naive and central memory subsets were obtained from all 30 or so donors.

Findings and caveats that apply to the study as a whole: Because cDNA rather than genomic DNA was sequenced, highly expressing activated cells could have been over-represented, although no difference in activation and CD3 levels was found between groups. Shorter templates might be favored by PCR, yet because patient and control samples were amplified and corrected together, any such skew would affect both groups equally. Naive, central memory and regulatory TCRB repertoires appeared to be more similar among patients than among healthy donors. A moderate but significant shortening of TCRB CDR3 length was observed in type 1 diabetes patients in all four CD4+ subsets. At VDJ recombination sites, patients with type 1 diabetes made fewer insertions and deleted more nucleotides, a pattern implying thymic rearrangement abnormalities. Because the HLA sub-analyses included only small numbers of individuals, any influence of HLA type on TCRB rearrangement was left unresolved.

From each donor, a single peripheral blood sample of 100 to 150 mL on average was drawn into heparinised tubes. A BD FACSAria II and a panel including CD45RO, CCR7, CD25, CD127, CD95 and CD27 were used to sort naive, central memory, regulatory and stem cell-like memory CD4+ T cells. A purity above 95% was achieved for all sorted populations. Right away, PBMCs were isolated by Lymphoprep density gradient centrifugation and were stained directly, with no culture step. To minimize batch effects, samples were stained and sorted in pairs, one healthy donor with one patient per experiment. CDR1 and CDR2, looked up from the germline V gene (reference sequence), are LNHDA and SQIVND. The CDR3 has 13 amino acids, counting the end cysteine and phenylalanine. The sequence is cut down to CDR3 DNA, 39 bases in frame from base 1. V was cut back by 3 bases and J by 6 bases, leaving a gap of 8 bases between them.

A few counts support this clone. This clone's antigen is unknown. Qualities for individual bases were not recorded, and no much larger clone is one base off. The entire isolated RNA was reverse transcribed using the High Capacity cDNA Reverse Transcription Kit, and thus expressed TCRB transcripts were sequenced. Deep immunoSEQ sequencing was applied to naive, central memory and regulatory T cell samples, giving an average of roughly 3.5 million total reads per sample. Sorted cells were lysed in RLT buffer and RNA was extracted with DNase-treated RNeasy Micro or Mini kits, depending on cell number. Each cell subset was processed separately to prevent cross-contamination, with patient and healthy donor samples processed together. TCRB sequences were amplified from cDNA with the immunoSEQ multiplex PCR, producing 87-bp fragments spanning the CDR3 region. Sequencing of the amplicons was performed on the Illumina HiSeq platform. Per the source publication's procedure: PCR bias was computationally corrected using synthetic template baselines, reads within Hamming distance 2 were collapsed, and singletons that could not be merged were discarded. By aligning reads against IMGT, V, D and J genes, CDR3 length, and insertions or deletions at six rearrangement sites were assigned. Within each subset, clonotype counts were normalized to the number of sorted cells before true diversity and Gini coefficients were calculated with the tcR R package. The overlap coefficient, calculated on TCRB nucleotide sequences, was used to quantify repertoire sharing. This immuneACCESS table, as held by TCRdb, lists in-frame sequences with V and J called but not all clones. Of the missing ones, under half trace to an unresolved V gene in checked studies; the others have no known cause. For V, J and clone size, that table is used; D and trimming come from the DNA. This sample lists some 220,000 clones; about a tenth were detected once. Over 1% of the sample is in the top ten clones.

The origin of this receptor is a young man in good health. The V and J genes are TRBV19 and TRBJ2-2; the D segment could be TRBD2, given 5 matching bases. Specimen: central memory CD4+ T cells from blood. The CDR3 is CASSILGAGELFF. The DNA sequence follows: TGTGCCAGTAGTATCTTGGGAGCCGGGGAGCTGTTTTTT.